A single sample is the source of the 32 T cell receptor beta chains below, sequenced in a study of regulatory T cells in long-lasting Graves disease (dated by TCRdb to the early 2020s). Library preparation was by multiplex PCR. Sequencing took place on an Illumina HiSeq 4000. TCR beta libraries were built with iRepertoire HTBI primers and Arm-PCR amplification of CDR3 regions. In-frame beta chains were kept once TCRdb had trimmed the public reads at Q25 with fastp and called clones with MiXCR. Rows are combined by CDR3 protein, so each entry shows the most common genes and DNA. The sample table holds around 250,000 distinct CDR3 sequences, of which just over 20% were seen once. The leading ten clones occupy approximately 15% of the sample. The time point label for this specimen denotes: newly diagnosed GD, antithyroid drugs for less than 3 months. For both TCR sequencing and RNA sequencing, RNA was extracted from PBMCs in TRIzol.

Sequences were derived from peripheral blood mononuclear cells (PBMCs), sampled at new diagnosis, from a patient treated with antithyroid drugs. These receptors were obtained from a female donor with Graves disease.

This clonotype was recorded many times. The chain carries TRBV12-3 or TRBV12-4 and TRBJ1-1; D possibly corresponds to TRBD1 (6 bases). Trimming left V 5 bases short and J 5 bases short, with 12 bases between. The CDR3 runs to 13 residues. The DNA for the CDR3 is TGTGCCAGCAGTGGGGACACCGGGACTGAAGCTTTCTTT. Residues: CASSGDTGTEAFF.

Many counts were recorded for this clonotype. The chain joins TRBV7-3 to TRBJ1-1; TRBD1 might be the D (5 bases). Germline V CDR1 and CDR2: SGHTA, FQGTGA. Trimming stripped 5 bases from V and 3 bases from J, with 13 bases between. The CDR3 is 14 residues long. The CDR3 protein is CASSPSPGDTEAFF. CDR3 nucleotide sequence: TGTGCCAGCAGCCCGTCCCCGGGGGACACTGAAGCTTTCTTT.

The rearrangement uses TRBV7-2 and TRBJ1-2, with D perhaps matching TRBD1 (5 bases). The germline V and J ends were trimmed by 3 bases and 6 bases, with 8 bases remaining between them. The CDR3 runs to 12 residues. CDR1 is SGHTA, CDR2 FQGNSA, per germline. CDR3 DNA: TGTGCCAGCAGCTTTGGGGGGAATGGCTACACCTTC. Protein sequence: CASSFGGNGYTF. The variable domain in full, completed from reference TRBV7-2 and TRBJ1-2, reads GAGVSQSPSNKVTEKGKDVELRCDPISGHTALYWYRQSLGQGLEFLIYFQGNSAPDKSGLPSDRFSAERTGGSVSTLTIQRTQQEDSAVYLCASSFGGNGYTFGSGTRLTVV.

The chain employs TRBV5-1 and TRBJ2-5; tentative D call: TRBD2 (5 bases). Germline V lookup: CDR1 SGHRS, CDR2 YFSETQ. The CDR3 covers 13 residues. The V end was cut by 5 bases, the J end by 5 bases, with 13 bases between. The CDR3 DNA follows: TGCGCCAGCAGTTCGGGGTTCCAGGAGACCCAGTACTTC. Protein: CASSSGFQETQYF. Full variable domain (outside the CDR3, taken from reference TRBV5-1 and TRBJ2-5): KAGVTQTPRYLIKTRGQQVTLSCSPISGHRSVSWYQQTPGQGLQFLFEYFSETQRNKGNFPGRFSGRQFSNSRSEMNVSTLELGDSALYLCASSSGFQETQYFGPGTRLLVL.

This clonotype occurred a few times. The chain recombines TRBV6-2 or TRBV6-3 with TRBJ2-6, with 12 bases that match TRBD2. V lost 4 bases and J lost 3; bases outside the gene matches: 4. Germline V lookup: CDR1 MNHEY, CDR2 SVGEGT. This CDR3 comprises 17 residues. The CDR3 region is CASSLLAGGVGANVLTF. DNA for the CDR3: TGTGCCAGCAGTTTACTAGCGGGAGGTGTTGGGGCCAACGTCCTGACTTTC.

The sample holds many counts of this clonotype. The rearrangement links TRBV6-2 or TRBV6-3 to TRBJ2-2; 8 bases align to TRBD2. The germline V gene encodes CDR1 MNHEY and CDR2 SVGEGT. This CDR3 is 16 amino acids long. V lost 5 bases, J lost 0 bases, and 5 bases stayed unmatched. CDR3 region: CASSKLAGTNTGELFF. The CDR3 bases are TGTGCCAGCAGTAAGTTAGCGGGAACGAACACCGGGGAGCTGTTTTTT.

With regard to this clonotype: This sequence may be a read error, since a much larger clone differs from it by one base. In this CDR3 the conserved last residue, phenylalanine or tryptophan, is missing, so a read error is likely. The CDR3 bases are TGTGCCAGCAGCCGACAGGGGGCGGCCGGGGAGCTGTTTCTT. Translated, it gives CASSRQGAAGELFL. J is TRBJ2-2 and V is TRBV7-9, with 10 bases fitting TRBD1. The V segment lost 5 bases and the J segment 6 bases; nucleotides outside the gene matches: 3. The CDR3 is 14 amino acids. Germline CDR1 SEHNR, CDR2 FQNEAQ (reference sequence).

Concerning this clonotype: A read error may explain this, as a much larger clone is one base away. The rearrangement joins TRBV7-9 to TRBJ2-7, with 7 bases aligning to TRBD1. This CDR3 is 14 amino acids long. CDR1 is SEHNR, CDR2 FQNEAQ, per germline (reference sequence). Written as DNA, the CDR3 is TGTGCCAGCAGCATGGGACAGCTACCCTACGAGCGGTACTTC. Protein sequence: CASSMGQLPYERYF.

This clonotype was seen at least ten times. As DNA, the CDR3 is TGTGCCAGCAGCGGTCGTGGAACTAGCGGGTCTGATACGCAGTATTTT. This translates into CASSGRGTSGSDTQYF. V usage is TRBV6-1 and J usage is TRBJ2-3; 9 bases line up with TRBD2. This CDR3 has 16 amino acids. Losses at the gene ends were 6 bases for V and 6 bases for J; bases not matched to a gene: 13. CDR1 MNHNS and CDR2 SASEGT come from the germline V gene.

This clonotype was recorded many times. The rearrangement uses TRBV9 and TRBJ2-2; 8 bases align to TRBD2. Per the germline V gene, CDR1 is SGDLS and CDR2 is YYNGEE. The trim removed 4 bases at V and 4 bases at J, leaving 6 bases unmatched. The CDR3 contains 15 residues. The CDR3 nucleotides are TGTGCCAGCAGCTATAGCGGGGTTAGCACCGGGGAGCTGTTTTTT. It specifies CASSYSGVSTGELFF.

The chain carries TRBV30 and TRBJ2-3; D unresolved. Deletions cut 4 bases from V and 0 bases from J, with 14 bases between. Germline V gene lookup returns CDR1 GTSNPN and CDR2 SVGIG (reference sequence). The CDR3 contains 15 residues. This CDR3 is CAWKLRATSTDTQYF. In nucleotides, the CDR3 is TGTGCCTGGAAATTACGAGCTACCAGCACAGATACGCAGTATTTT.

This clonotype has at least ten counts. The chain joins TRBV7-9 to TRBJ2-1; 9 positions match TRBD2. The CDR3 runs 15 residues. Germline V gene lookup returns CDR1 SEHNR and CDR2 FQNEAQ (reference sequence). V was pared by 5 bases and J by 3 bases, with 5 bases of the junction left unmatched. The CDR3 coding sequence is TGTGCCAGCAGCCCCGGGACTAGCATCTACAATGAGCAGTTCTTC. Its translation is CASSPGTSIYNEQFF.

This clonotype was counted many times. The J gene is TRBJ2-3, the V gene TRBV20-1; 10 positions agree with TRBD1. Germline loops: CDR1 DFQATT, CDR2 SNEGSKA (reference sequence). The CDR3 runs 13 residues. CDR3 nucleotides: TGCAGCGTAGGGACAGGGGGCACAGATACGCAGTATTTT. As protein: CSVGTGGTDTQYF.

The sample holds a few counts of this clonotype. This chain joins TRBV6-4 and TRBJ1-3; 7 bases agree with TRBD1. The CDR3 runs 15 residues. The germline gives CDR1 MRHNA, CDR2 SNTAGT. V lost 3 bases and J lost 4; bases outside the gene matches: 6. The CDR3 DNA follows: TGTGCCAGCAGTGAACGGACAGGTCCCGGAAACACCATATATTTT. This codes for CASSERTGPGNTIYF.

This clonotype showed up many times. The rearrangement joins TRBV29-1 to TRBJ2-7; D remains unclear. Trimming removed 6 bases at V and 7 bases at J, with 22 bases between. The CDR3 totals 14 residues. Germline loops: CDR1 SQVTM, CDR2 ANQGSEA. The CDR3 DNA follows: TGCAGCGTGGCCGGTGGCGCTCCTAACCTGGAGCAGTACTTC. It encodes CSVAGGAPNLEQYF.

The V gene is TRBV2, the J gene TRBJ2-2, with 9 positions matching TRBD2. Looked up from germline, CDR1 is SNHLY and CDR2 is FYNNEI. The trim removed 2 bases at V and 0 bases at J, leaving 10 bases unmatched. The CDR3 runs to 19 residues. The CDR3 sequence is CASSESGAREGANTGELFF. As DNA, the CDR3 is TGTGCCAGCAGTGAAAGTGGTGCGCGGGAGGGTGCGAACACCGGGGAGCTGTTTTTT.

Regarding this clonotype: A much more abundant neighbour one base away suggests this may be a read error. V is TRBV20-1 and J is TRBJ2-3, with D perhaps given as TRBD1 or TRBD2 (6 bases each). Per the germline V gene, CDR1 is DFQATT and CDR2 is SNEGSKA (reference sequence). The ends were cut back, 1 base at V and 4 bases at J, with 12 bases in the middle. The CDR3 has 14 amino acids. CDR3: CSARGQGRSDTQYF. The CDR3 coding sequence is TGCAGTGCTAGAGGTCAGGGGAGGTCAGATACGCAGTATTTT.

This clonotype occurred many times. J is TRBJ2-1 and V is TRBV11-3, with 10 bases that match TRBD2. The trim removed 4 bases at V and 4 bases at J, leaving 7 bases unmatched. The germline gives CDR1 SGHNT, CDR2 YENEEA. This CDR3 has 16 residues. The CDR3 DNA sequence: TGTGCCAGCAGCTACCTAGCGGGAGCCGCGTACAATGAGCAGTTCTTC. Translation gives CASSYLAGAAYNEQFF.

This clonotype showed up many times. V gene TRBV7-3 combines with J gene TRBJ2-1; 12 nucleotides match TRBD2. The CDR3 spans 16 residues. V lost 3 bases and J lost 8; bases outside the gene matches: 8. From germline, CDR1 is SGHTA and CDR2 FQGTGA. Here the CDR3 DNA reads TGTGCCAGCAGCTTGCCGACTAGCGGGAGTCATGATGAGCAGTTCTTC. The encoded protein is CASSLPTSGSHDEQFF.

This chain joins TRBV6-9 and TRBJ2-1, with 10 bases matching TRBD2. J was trimmed by 5 bases and V by 4 bases; bases with no gene match: 5. In germline, CDR1 is MNHGY, CDR2 SVAAGI. CDR3 length equals 15 residues. The CDR3 loop is CASSWSGGDNNEQFF. CDR3 nucleotides: TGTGCCAGCAGTTGGAGCGGGGGGGACAACAATGAGCAGTTCTTC.

This clonotype was detected many times. The chain has TRBV2 and TRBJ2-3, with TRBD2 matching over 12 bases. The V and J ends lost 5 bases and 3 bases, in that order; junction bases with no gene match: 9. The CDR3 covers 17 residues. In germline, CDR1 is SNHLY, CDR2 FYNNEI. The CDR3 DNA follows: TGTGCCAGCAGTTGGGACAAAGGGACTAGCGGGACAGATACGCAGTATTTT. Protein sequence: CASSWDKGTSGTDTQYF.

This clonotype has a count of ten or more. This chain connects TRBV2 to TRBJ1-2; D unclear. The germline CDR1 and CDR2 sequences are SNHLY and FYNNEI. This CDR3 is built from 15 residues. V was pared by 6 bases and J by 6 bases, with 20 bases between. Here the CDR3 DNA reads TGTGCCAGCAGCGGCGAGGGCTCTGGAGGGAATGGCTACACCTTC. Residues: CASSGEGSGGNGYTF.

This clonotype was seen ten or more times. The chain links TRBV28 to TRBJ2-3; D assignment may be TRBD1 or TRBD2 (5 bases each). CDR3 length: 14 amino acids. Per germline, CDR1 MDHEN and CDR2 SYDVKM. V lost 6 bases, J lost 7 bases, and 17 bases lay in between. The CDR3 DNA sequence: TGTGCCAGCAGCCTCGGGCAGGGAGAGAATACGCAGTATTTT. Translated: CASSLGQGENTQYF. The whole variable domain, filled in from reference TRBV28 and TRBJ2-3, reads DVKVTQSSRYLVKRTGEKVFLECVQDMDHENMFWYRQDPGLGLRLIYFSYDVKMKEKGDIPEGYSVSREKKERFSLILESASTNQTSMYLCASSLGQGENTQYFGPGTRLTVL.

This clonotype has ten or more counts. This chain links TRBV3-1 with TRBJ2-7, with D perhaps TRBD1 or TRBD2 (5 bases each). Trimming stripped 4 bases from V and 2 bases from J, with 12 bases between. CDR3 length: 14 amino acids. The V gene's germline CDR1 is LGHDT and CDR2 YNNKEL (reference sequence). The CDR3 loop is CASSPRDGAYEQYF. For the CDR3, the DNA is TGTGCCAGCAGCCCGAGGGACGGAGCCTACGAGCAGTACTTC.

A note on this clonotype: A much larger clonotype is one base distant, so this may be a read error. The J gene is TRBJ1-3, the V gene TRBV28; D is undetermined. CDR1 is MDHEN and CDR2 is SYDVKM in the germline V gene. This CDR3 region has 14 residues. CDR3 in DNA: TGTGCCAGCAGTTCGCCTGATACTGGAAACACCATGTATTTT. Translating it yields CASSSPDTGNTMYF.

This clonotype showed up many times. The chain employs TRBV7-3 and TRBJ1-1; D remains ambiguous. Germline V gene data show CDR1 as SGHTA and CDR2 as FQGTGA. Trimming pared 4 bases from V and 0 bases from J, leaving 9 bases between. The CDR3 spans 14 residues. Here the CDR3 DNA reads TGTGCCAGCAGCTCAGGTGAGATGAACACTGAAGCTTTCTTT. As protein: CASSSGEMNTEAFF.

To note about this clonotype: With a much larger clone just one base away, this may be a read error. The J gene is TRBJ2-5, the V gene TRBV20-1; possibly TRBD1 for D (5 bases). Germline CDR1 is DFQATT and CDR2 is SNEGSKA (reference sequence). The ends were cut back, 8 bases at V and 2 bases at J, with 15 bases in the middle. This CDR3 is 13 amino acids long. In DNA form, the CDR3 reads TGCAGTCTGTCGGACACCTCACAAGAGACCCAGTACTTC. This sequence encodes CSLSDTSQETQYF.

Only a few counts were recorded for this clonotype. The chain links TRBV5-4 to TRBJ2-5; TRBD2 matches 11 bases. After removal of 0 bases from V and 2 bases from J, the junction contained 3 bases not matched to a gene. Germline loops: CDR1 SGHNT, CDR2 YYREEE (reference sequence). The length of the CDR3 is 16 residues. The CDR3 bases are TGTGCCAGCAGCTTGGTGGGACTAGCGGCACAAGAGACCCAGTACTTC. Translated, it gives CASSLVGLAAQETQYF. Using reference TRBV5-4 and TRBJ2-5 for the parts outside the CDR3, the full variable domain is ETGVTQSPTHLIKTRGQQVTLRCSSQSGHNTVSWYQQALGQGPQFIFQYYREEENGRGNFPPRFSGLQFPNYSSELNVNALELDDSALYLCASSLVGLAAQETQYFGPGTRLLVL.

This clonotype was seen at least ten times. This rearrangement joins TRBV28 to TRBJ1-1; unclear D gene. The CDR3 is 13 amino acids. The ends were cut back, 5 bases at V and 7 bases at J, with 14 bases in the middle. Germline V CDR1 and CDR2: MDHEN, SYDVKM. Written as DNA, the CDR3 is TGTGCCAGCAGTCCTCGGGGAGGGATTGAAGCTTTCTTT. Its protein product is CASSPRGGIEAFF.

In this sample, this clonotype turned up many times. The genes are TRBV27 and TRBJ2-7; maybe TRBD2 (5 bases). The CDR3 runs to 15 residues. Trimming left V 2 bases short and J 4 bases short, with 15 bases between. Germline values: CDR1 MNHEY, CDR2 SMNVEV (reference sequence). CDR3 amino acids: CASSLSRGERYEQYF. In DNA, the CDR3 is TGTGCCAGCAGTTTAAGTCGGGGTGAGCGGTACGAGCAGTACTTC.

The J gene is TRBJ2-1, the V gene TRBV2, with 9 bases that match TRBD1. CDR1 is SNHLY and CDR2 is FYNNEI in the germline V gene. The ends lost 3 bases at V and 15 bases at J; junction bases unmatched: 9. The CDR3 runs to 13 residues. CDR3 region: CASSDTGGYRLFF. CDR3 in DNA: TGTGCCAGCAGTGACACAGGGGGCTATAGGCTGTTCTTC.

This clonotype was recorded at least ten times. This chain uses TRBV3-1 with TRBJ2-7; 11 bases map to TRBD1. The germline gives CDR1 LGHDT, CDR2 YNNKEL (reference sequence). CDR3 size: 16 residues. V lost 1 base and J lost 4; bases outside the gene matches: 6. The CDR3 loop reads CASSQAWTGGTYEQYF. In nucleotides, the CDR3 is TGTGCCAGCAGCCAAGCTTGGACAGGGGGCACTTACGAGCAGTACTTC.